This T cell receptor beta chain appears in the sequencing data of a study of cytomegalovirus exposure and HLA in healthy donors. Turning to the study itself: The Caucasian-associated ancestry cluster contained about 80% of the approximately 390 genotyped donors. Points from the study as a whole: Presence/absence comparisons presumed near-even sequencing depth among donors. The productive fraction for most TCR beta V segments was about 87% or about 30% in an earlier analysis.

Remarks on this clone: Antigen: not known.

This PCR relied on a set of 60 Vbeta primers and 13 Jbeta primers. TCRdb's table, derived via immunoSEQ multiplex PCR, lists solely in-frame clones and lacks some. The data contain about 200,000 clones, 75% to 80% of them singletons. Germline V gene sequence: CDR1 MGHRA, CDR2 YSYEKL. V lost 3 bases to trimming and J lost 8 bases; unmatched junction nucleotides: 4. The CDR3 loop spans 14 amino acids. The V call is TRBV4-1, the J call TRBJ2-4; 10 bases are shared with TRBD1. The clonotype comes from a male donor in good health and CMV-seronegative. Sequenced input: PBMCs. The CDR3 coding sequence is TGCGCCAGCAGCCACCCGGGACAGGGGTACATTCAGTACTTC. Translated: CASSHPGQGYIQYF.